These 15 T cell receptor beta chains share one sample of origin, sequenced in a study of shared clonotypes between healthy human individuals. Repertoires were generated with immunoSEQ multiplex PCR, while TCRdb's copy carries only in-frame clones and drops some. The table includes around 2.1 million clones, around 95% detected once. Material: naive CD4+ T cells sorted from blood. Noted subset: CD45RA+ positively selected. These receptors all come from a man between 18 and 29 years old in good health.

The chain has TRBV7-9 and TRBJ2-7; tentatively, D is TRBD1 (7 bases). There are 14 residues in the CDR3. V was pared by 5 bases and J by 5 bases, with 16 bases between. The germline gives CDR1 SEHNR, CDR2 FQNEAQ (reference sequence). For the CDR3, the DNA is TGTGCCAGCAGCCGAGACAGGGAGGAAGACGAGCAGTACTTC. Translated, it gives CASSRDREEDEQYF.

The sample holds one count of this clone. The chain recombines TRBV7-3 with TRBJ1-1; D might be TRBD1 (5 bases). Trimming took off 0 bases at V and 10 bases at J, with 12 bases between the two ends. Per the germline V gene, CDR1 is SGHTA and CDR2 is FQGTGA. The CDR3 has 13 amino acids. This chain's CDR3 is CASSLTWGDTAFF. CDR3 nucleotides: TGTGCCAGCAGCTTAACATGGGGCGATACAGCTTTCTTT.

CDR3 nucleotides: TGTGCCAGCAGTAGAGGCGGGGGGGACACAGATACGCAGTATTTT. As protein: CASSRGGGDTDTQYF. J is TRBJ2-3 and V is TRBV6-1; 9 bases are shared with TRBD2. Losses at the gene ends were 5 bases for V and 2 bases for J; bases not matched to a gene: 5. CDR1 MNHNS and CDR2 SASEGT come from the germline V gene. This CDR3 has 15 amino acids.

The chain uses TRBV19 and TRBJ2-2; D gene unclear. Per germline, CDR1 LNHDA and CDR2 SQIVND (reference sequence). CDR3 length equals 12 residues. V gave up 8 bases and J gave up 3 bases, with 7 bases separating them. The CDR3 DNA is TGTGCCAGTCTTACGTACACCGGGGAGCTGTTTTTT. Translated, it gives CASLTYTGELFF.

The genes are TRBV7-9 and TRBJ2-2, with TRBD2 as a possible D gene (5 bases). V was cut by 5 bases and J by 2 bases, with 21 bases left in between. This CDR3 contains 18 residues. CDR1 and CDR2 (germline): SEHNR, FQNEAQ (reference sequence). CDR3 residues: CASSPGVLRTLNTGELFF. CDR3 coding DNA: TGTGCCAGCAGCCCCGGGGTTTTGAGGACCTTAAACACCGGGGAGCTGTTTTTT.

This clone was seen once. This sequence joins TRBV19 and TRBJ2-7, with 7 positions matching TRBD2. The trim removed 7 bases at V and 2 bases at J, leaving 5 bases unmatched. Per the germline V gene, CDR1 is LNHDA and CDR2 is SQIVND (reference sequence). This CDR3 contains 13 residues. The CDR3 sequence is CASNGGSPYEQYF. CDR3 in DNA: TGTGCCAGTAACGGGGGGAGCCCCTACGAGCAGTACTTC.

V gene TRBV30 combines with J gene TRBJ1-3, with a possible D match to TRBD1 (6 bases). The ends were cut back, 3 bases at V and 0 bases at J, with 21 bases in the middle. Germline V gene data show CDR1 as GTSNPN and CDR2 as SVGIG (reference sequence). The CDR3 totals 18 residues. The CDR3 DNA reads TGTGCCTGGAGACGTGGCAAAACAGGGCTGAACTCTGGAAACACCATATATTTT. Protein product: CAWRRGKTGLNSGNTIYF.

V gene TRBV15 combines with J gene TRBJ2-4; TRBD1 or TRBD2 may be the D gene (5 bases each). The V end was cut by 0 bases, the J end by 2 bases, with 8 bases between. The CDR3 contains 15 residues. CDR1 is LNHNV, CDR2 YYDKDF, per germline (reference sequence). The CDR3 DNA reads as TGTGCCACCAGCAGAGATCGGGGCTCCAAAAACATTCAGTACTTC. It yields the protein CATSRDRGSKNIQYF.

The CDR3 loop is CASSLGGLADHLNTGELFF. Here the CDR3 DNA reads TGTGCCAGCAGCTTGGGGGGACTAGCGGACCACCTAAACACCGGGGAGCTGTTTTTT. The rearrangement links TRBV7-9 to TRBJ2-2; 11 bases agree with TRBD2. V was clipped by 3 bases and J by 2 bases; unmatched bases: 11. The CDR3 totals 19 residues. Germline V gene lookup returns CDR1 SEHNR and CDR2 FQNEAQ (reference sequence). Together with reference TRBV7-9 and TRBJ2-2, the CDR3 gives the full variable domain: DTGVSQNPRHKITKRGQNVTFRCDPISEHNRLYWYRQTLGQGPEFLTYFQNEAQLEKSRLLSDRFSAERPKGSFSTLEIQRTEQGDSAMYLCASSLGGLADHLNTGELFFGEGSRLTVL.

CDR3 sequence reads: CASSLNNYGYTF. In DNA form, the CDR3 reads TGCGCCAGCAGCTTGAACAACTATGGCTACACCTTC. The chain links TRBV5-1 to TRBJ1-2; D gene uncertain. This CDR3 has 12 residues. V was clipped by 1 base and J by 2 bases, with 3 bases between them. Germline lookup yields CDR1 SGHRS and CDR2 YFSETQ.

The count of this clone is one. The chain couples TRBV30 to TRBJ2-2; maybe TRBD2 (5 bases). Germline V lookup: CDR1 GTSNPN, CDR2 SVGIG (reference sequence). With 0 bases removed from V and 2 bases from J, the gap between germline ends came to 16 bases. The CDR3 has 17 amino acids. CDR3: CAWSVFRGRVNTGELFF. The DNA of the CDR3 is TGTGCCTGGAGTGTATTTCGGGGTCGGGTTAACACCGGGGAGCTGTTTTTT.

The rearrangement uses TRBV6-5 and TRBJ2-7, with D possibly matching TRBD1 (6 bases). Germline CDR1 and CDR2: MNHEY and SVGAGI. The V and J ends lost 5 bases and 4 bases respectively, with 15 bases between them. This CDR3 comprises 14 residues. CDR3 nucleotide sequence: TGTGCCAGCAGTAGATCAAGCGGACAGTACGAGCAGTACTTC. Residues: CASSRSSGQYEQYF.

The gene calls are TRBV27 and TRBJ2-7; 9 bases line up with TRBD1. Trimming removed 3 bases from V and 3 bases from J; junction bases left unmatched: 6. Germline assignment: CDR1 MNHEY and CDR2 SMNVEV (reference sequence). The CDR3 contains 15 residues. Written as DNA, the CDR3 is TGTGCCAGCAGTTTTCAAACAGGGGGCAACTACGAGCAGTACTTC. It codes for CASSFQTGGNYEQYF.

This chain connects TRBV6-4 to TRBJ2-1, with a tentative D call TRBD1 (5 bases). V was cut by 6 bases and J by 6 bases, with 21 bases left in between. The CDR3 totals 16 residues. CDR1 is MRHNA, CDR2 SNTAGT, per germline. The CDR3 region has the DNA TGTGCCAGCAGGTTCCCGCTGGCAGGGTCGCTCAATGAGCAGTTCTTC. Its translation is CASRFPLAGSLNEQFF.

Of note for this clone: This CDR3 is also generated by other DNA sequences in the sample. The CDR3 is CASSPQRETQYF. CDR3 nucleotides: TGTGCCAGCAGCCCCCAGAGAGAGACCCAGTACTTC. The chain uses TRBV11-2 and TRBJ2-5; unclear D gene. The CDR3 totals 12 residues. CDR1 and CDR2 from the germline V gene are SGHAT and FQNNGV. Trimming shortened V by 5 bases and J by 4 bases, and 8 bases separated the two germline ends.